The next 2 T cell receptor beta chains were all read from a single sample in a study of T cells expressing NK-cell markers (dated by TCRdb to about 2020). The library was prepared using 5' RACE. The sequencer was an Illumina HiSeq 2000. TCRdb reprocessed the reads and assigns one entry to each CDR3 protein sequence, leaving out DNA. The table for this sample records 550,000 to 600,000 distinct CDR3 sequences. Around 4% of the sample comes from the top ten. The sample taken for sequencing was blood T cells: a sorted CD56 or NKG2C T cell subset, CD4+ or CD8+ T cells, or bulk PBMC T cells (not recorded which). The receptors stem from a man between 18 and 35 years old in good health. Donor details come from another sample of the same person, matched by shared clones.

The V gene is TRBV18, the J gene TRBJ1-6; TCRdb's D gene call, TRBD1, goes unchecked for lack of DNA. Germline V gene sequence: CDR1 KGHSH, CDR2 LQKENI. The CDR3 totals 17 residues. The CDR3 here is CASSPPLSGGYNSPLHF. The full variable domain, rest sourced from reference TRBV18 and TRBJ1-6, is NAGVMQNPRHLVRRRGQEARLRCSPMKGHSHVYWYRQLPEEGLKFMVYLQKENIIDESGMPKERFSAEFPKEGPSILRIQQVVRGDSAAYFCASSPPLSGGYNSPLHFGNGTRLTVT.

The chain is built from TRBV7-2 and TRBJ2-7; there is no DNA to check the TCRdb D call of TRBD1. The CDR3 covers 15 residues. Germline assignment: CDR1 SGHTA and CDR2 FQGNSA. CDR3: CASSSPGTGDYEQYF.